These 29 T cell receptor beta chains share one sample of origin, sequenced in a study of blood T cell repertoires in COVID-19. The repertoire was sequenced with immunoSEQ multiplex PCR; TCRdb's copy has only in-frame clones and lacks some. The profile covers about 40,000 clones, with around 90% appearing a single time and around 10% taken by the ten largest. Sequencing was performed on peripheral blood. The receptors shown here come from a woman of 80 years or more with active COVID-19.

The chain employs TRBV2 and TRBJ2-7, with 9 bases matching TRBD1. V was clipped by 7 bases and J by 0 bases; unmatched bases: 4. Germline loops: CDR1 SNHLY, CDR2 FYNNEI. CDR3 length equals 14 residues. The CDR3 protein is CASKDRGISYEQYF. DNA of the CDR3: TGTGCCAGCAAGGACAGGGGAATCTCCTACGAGCAGTACTTC.

As to this clone: The same CDR3 arises from other DNA sequences in this sample as well. J is TRBJ2-5 and V is TRBV14, with TRBD2 as a possible D gene (6 bases). The germline CDR1 and CDR2 sequences are SGHDN and FVKESK. The ends were cut back, 1 base at V and 4 bases at J, with 10 bases in the middle. The CDR3 covers 14 residues. The CDR3 bases are TGTGCCAGCAGCCAAGCGGGGGTGAGAGAGACCCAGTACTTC. It yields the protein CASSQAGVRETQYF.

The V call is TRBV19, the J call TRBJ1-5, with 11 bases lining up with TRBD1. The V and J ends lost 7 bases and 0 bases, in that order; junction bases with no gene match: 11. Germline-derived CDR1 and CDR2 are LNHDA and SQIVND (reference sequence). The CDR3 is made up of 18 amino acids. CDR3: CASTDTGTGGNSNQPQHF. CDR3 nucleotides: TGTGCCAGTACCGACACCGGGACAGGGGGGAATAGCAATCAGCCCCAGCATTTT.

The chain combines TRBV12-3 or TRBV12-4 with TRBJ2-2, with D uncertain. The CDR3 contains 13 residues. V gave up 4 bases and J gave up 0 bases, with 3 bases separating them. The CDR3 DNA sequence: TGTGCCAGCAGTTCAGCGAACACCGGGGAGCTGTTTTTT. Its protein product is CASSSANTGELFF.

The CDR3 protein is CASSPPAGSGNTIYF. The DNA for the CDR3 is TGTGCCAGCTCACCACCGGCAGGGTCTGGAAACACCATATATTTT. This sequence joins TRBV18 and TRBJ1-3, with TRBD1 as a possible D gene (5 bases). The CDR3 is made up of 15 amino acids. The V and J ends lost 0 bases and 1 base respectively, with 7 bases between them. Looked up from germline, CDR1 is KGHSH and CDR2 is LQKENI.

Of note for this clone: Within the sample, other DNA sequences also encode this same CDR3. DNA of the CDR3: TGTGCCAGCAGTTTACAGGGTAGCACTGAAGCTTTCTTT. Its protein is CASSLQGSTEAFF. The J gene is TRBJ1-1, the V gene TRBV12-3 or TRBV12-4; a weak D match, TRBD1 (5 bases). The CDR3 has 13 residues. V lost 2 bases to trimming and J lost 4 bases, with 8 bases between them.

This clone occurred once. The CDR3 reads CASKSATGPISTDTQYF. The DNA of the CDR3 is TGTGCCAGTAAGTCGGCGACAGGCCCCATCAGCACAGATACGCAGTATTTT. V and J are TRBV19 and TRBJ2-3; D may be TRBD1 (6 bases). V was trimmed by 7 bases and J by 0 bases, leaving 20 bases between them. Germline V lookup: CDR1 LNHDA, CDR2 SQIVND (reference sequence). The CDR3 is 17 amino acids.

J is TRBJ1-2 and V is TRBV7-9; D not certain. The V end was cut by 7 bases, the J end by 4 bases, with 13 bases between. The CDR3 runs to 13 residues. In germline, CDR1 is SEHNR, CDR2 FQNEAQ (reference sequence). The CDR3 DNA sequence: TGTGCCAGCACCCCAGGACTGGCCTATGGCTACACCTTC. Protein: CASTPGLAYGYTF.

This rearrangement joins TRBV19 to TRBJ2-7; 9 bases are shared with TRBD1. The J segment lost 4 bases and the V segment lost 10 bases, leaving 8 bases of the junction unmatched. The V gene's germline CDR1 is LNHDA and CDR2 SQIVND (reference sequence). The CDR3 is made up of 13 amino acids. CDR3 in amino acids: CATGTGPLYEQYF. Here the CDR3 DNA reads TGTGCCACCGGGACAGGGCCCCTGTACGAGCAGTACTTC.

V and J are TRBV6-2 or TRBV6-3 and TRBJ1-2; a weak D match, TRBD1 (6 bases). The CDR3 totals 15 residues. Germline V gene data show CDR1 as MNHEY and CDR2 as SVGEGT. Deletions cut 6 bases from V and 4 bases from J, with 18 bases between. The CDR3 loop is CASSPAGAGFYGYTF. The CDR3 DNA is TGTGCCAGCAGCCCTGCAGGGGCCGGCTTCTATGGCTACACCTTC.

The V call is TRBV18, the J call TRBJ2-5, with D perhaps TRBD1 (5 bases). V gave up 3 bases and J gave up 3 bases, with 14 bases separating them. The CDR3 runs to 15 residues. Germline V gives CDR1 KGHSH, CDR2 LQKENI. The CDR3 DNA reads TGTGCCAGCTCACCGCAGGGAACCAGAAAAGAGACCCAGTACTTC. Protein product: CASSPQGTRKETQYF.

The rearrangement uses TRBV15 and TRBJ2-7, with 8 bases that match TRBD2. V was pared by 0 bases and J by 3 bases, with 1 base of the junction left unmatched. The CDR3 is made up of 14 amino acids. From germline, CDR1 is LNHNV and CDR2 YYDKDF (reference sequence). CDR3 region: CATSRDRGGYEQYF. CDR3 in DNA: TGTGCCACCAGCAGAGATCGGGGGGGCTACGAGCAGTACTTC.

The chain has TRBV7-2 and TRBJ2-1; 7 bases are shared with TRBD2. Germline V CDR1 and CDR2: SGHTA, FQGNSA. CDR3 length equals 16 residues. V was clipped by 3 bases and J by 2 bases; unmatched bases: 7. The DNA for the CDR3 is TGTGCCAGCAGCTTCAGTACGGGGGGAACCTACAATGAGCAGTTCTTC. Amino acids: CASSFSTGGTYNEQFF.

The genes are TRBV30 and TRBJ2-2, with 7 bases matching TRBD1. This CDR3 is 17 amino acids long. Per germline, CDR1 GTSNPN and CDR2 SVGIG (reference sequence). With V trimmed by 5 bases and J by 3 bases, 15 bases remained unmatched. The CDR3 sequence is CAWRRQGIPLYTGELFF. The CDR3 nucleotides are TGTGCCTGGCGTCGACAGGGAATTCCGTTATACACCGGGGAGCTGTTTTTT.

This chain uses TRBV28 with TRBJ2-3, with 10 bases fitting TRBD1. The CDR3 covers 16 residues. The V segment lost 5 bases and the J segment 4 bases; nucleotides outside the gene matches: 9. The V gene's germline CDR1 is MDHEN and CDR2 SYDVKM. CDR3 in DNA: TGTGCCAGCAGTCTTTCGACAGGGGGCTTCCCAGATACGCAGTATTTT. Translated, it gives CASSLSTGGFPDTQYF.

The chain employs TRBV7-2 and TRBJ2-5; 14 nucleotides align to TRBD2. This CDR3 has 16 amino acids. The trim removed 4 bases at V and 1 base at J, leaving 2 bases unmatched. Germline CDR1 reads SGHTA; CDR2 reads FQGNSA. CDR3 DNA: TGTGCCAGCAGCTCCGGACTAGCGGGGGGCCAAGAGACCCAGTACTTC. This sequence encodes CASSSGLAGGQETQYF.

The rearrangement joins TRBV7-9 to TRBJ1-4; 11 nucleotides align to TRBD1. Germline V gene sequence: CDR1 SEHNR, CDR2 FQNEAQ (reference sequence). J was trimmed by 7 bases and V by 1 base; bases with no gene match: 8. There are 17 residues in the CDR3. The CDR3 protein is CASSLGRTGTGGEKLFF. CDR3 nucleotides: TGTGCCAGCAGCTTAGGGCGGACCGGGACAGGGGGTGAAAAACTGTTTTTT.

V and J are TRBV3-1 (or the pseudogene TRBV3-2) and TRBJ2-3, with no clear D. With 4 bases removed from V and 4 bases from J, the gap between germline ends came to 15 bases. The CDR3 consists of 15 residues. Germline loops: CDR1 LGHDT, CDR2 YNNKEL (reference sequence). CDR3 protein: CASSRAMSPPDTQYF. DNA for the CDR3: TGTGCCAGCAGCCGAGCCATGAGCCCCCCAGATACGCAGTATTTT.

This chain joins TRBV5-1 and TRBJ2-3; no reliable D call. In germline, CDR1 is SGHRS, CDR2 YFSETQ. This CDR3 spans 13 amino acids. V lost 5 bases to trimming and J lost 2 bases, with 9 bases between them. CDR3 loop: CASRQPATDTQYF. The CDR3 region has the DNA TGCGCCAGCAGACAGCCAGCCACAGATACGCAGTATTTT.

The chain has TRBV6-5 and TRBJ1-6; 8 nucleotides line up with TRBD1. The CDR3 has 13 residues. V gave up 7 bases and J gave up 7 bases; unmatched junction bases: 3. Germline CDR1 and CDR2: MNHEY and SVGAGI. The CDR3 sequence is CASTGQGNSPLHF. The CDR3 nucleotides are TGTGCCAGCACTGGACAGGGAAATTCACCCCTCCACTTT.

The chain couples TRBV19 to TRBJ2-3; no clear D. CDR1 and CDR2 from the germline V gene are LNHDA and SQIVND (reference sequence). Trimming cost V 2 bases and J 3 bases, with 9 bases left between them. This CDR3 is 14 amino acids long. CDR3 sequence (DNA): TGTGCCAGTAGTATACGGCGGAATACAGATACGCAGTATTTT. It codes for CASSIRRNTDTQYF.

The chain links TRBV29-1 to TRBJ2-1; 8 nucleotides agree with TRBD2. The junction had 12 bases not matched to a gene; V was cut back by 6 bases and J by 5 bases. This CDR3 spans 15 amino acids. Germline CDR1 reads SQVTM; CDR2 reads ANQGSEA. In nucleotides, the CDR3 is TGCAGCGTGCCCCGCGGGGCGGGGGGAAACAATGAGCAGTTCTTC. Translated, it gives CSVPRGAGGNNEQFF.

The chain has TRBV6-5 and TRBJ2-3; TRBD1 aligns across 9 bases. Germline V lookup: CDR1 MNHEY, CDR2 SVGAGI. Trimming at V came to 10 bases and at J to 6 bases, leaving 11 bases not matched to a gene. CDR3 size: 14 residues. CDR3 DNA: TGTGCCACCAACCGGGACAGGGATGCGGATACGCAGTATTTT. The encoded protein is CATNRDRDADTQYF.

The rearrangement links TRBV6-2 or TRBV6-3 to TRBJ1-6; 7 bases line up with TRBD1. CDR1 and CDR2 from the germline V gene are MNHEY and SVGEGT. The CDR3 is 15 residues long. With V trimmed by 6 bases and J by 9 bases, 11 bases remained unmatched. The DNA for the CDR3 is TGTGCCAGCAGCGTCCCCGGGACAGTAGGTTCACCCCTCCACTTT. Amino acids: CASSVPGTVGSPLHF.

The V call is TRBV3-1 (or the pseudogene TRBV3-2), the J call TRBJ1-5; 8 bases match TRBD1. The CDR3 is made up of 16 amino acids. Germline CDR1 reads LGHDT; CDR2 reads YNNKEL (reference sequence). V was pared by 3 bases and J by 2 bases, with 6 bases of the junction left unmatched. CDR3 in amino acids: CASSQDDRGGNQPQHF. As DNA, the CDR3 is TGTGCCAGCAGCCAGGACGACAGGGGAGGCAATCAGCCCCAGCATTTT.

The J gene is TRBJ2-2, the V gene TRBV5-1; 11 bases agree with TRBD1. CDR3 length: 16 residues. The junction had 6 bases not matched to a gene; V was cut back by 3 bases and J by 5 bases. Per the germline V gene, CDR1 is SGHRS and CDR2 is YFSETQ. In DNA form, the CDR3 reads TGCGCCAGCAGCTCCGGACAGGGGGCTAGGACCGGGGAGCTGTTTTTT. Its translation: CASSSGQGARTGELFF.

The chain employs TRBV7-3 and TRBJ2-2, with TRBD1 identical over 9 bases. The length of the CDR3 is 16 residues. The trim removed 2 bases at V and 2 bases at J, leaving 3 bases unmatched. Germline CDR1 is SGHTA and CDR2 is FQGTGA. The CDR3 nucleotides read TGTGCCAGCAGCTTACGACAGGGGGTAAACACCGGGGAGCTGTTTTTT. Residues: CASSLRQGVNTGELFF.

The V and J genes are TRBV28 and TRBJ1-6; tentatively, D is TRBD1 (5 bases). Germline V gene data show CDR1 as MDHEN and CDR2 as SYDVKM. The CDR3 is 14 amino acids. Trimming left V 2 bases short and J 7 bases short, with 9 bases between. The CDR3 region is CASSLGGWNSPLHF. The CDR3 coding sequence is TGTGCCAGCAGTTTAGGGGGGTGGAATTCACCCCTCCACTTT.

The chain links TRBV14 to TRBJ2-2; D uncertain. V dropped 1 base and J dropped 6 bases, with 12 bases sitting between them. The CDR3 totals 15 residues. Germline V lookup: CDR1 SGHDN, CDR2 FVKESK. Here the CDR3 DNA reads TGTGCCAGCAGCCAAGCACTGCCTCCGGCCGGGGAGCTGTTTTTT. Residues: CASSQALPPAGELFF.